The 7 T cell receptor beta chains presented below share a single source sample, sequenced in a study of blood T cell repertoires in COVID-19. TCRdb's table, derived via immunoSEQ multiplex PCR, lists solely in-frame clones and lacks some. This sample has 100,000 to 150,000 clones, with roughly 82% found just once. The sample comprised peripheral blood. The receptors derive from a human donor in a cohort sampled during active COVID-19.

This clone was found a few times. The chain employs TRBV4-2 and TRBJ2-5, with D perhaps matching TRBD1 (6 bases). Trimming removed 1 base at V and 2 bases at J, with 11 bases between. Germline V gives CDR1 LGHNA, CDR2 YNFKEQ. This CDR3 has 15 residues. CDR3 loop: CASSQVYRGQETQYF. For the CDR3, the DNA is TGTGCCAGCAGCCAAGTGTATAGGGGGCAAGAGACCCAGTACTTC.

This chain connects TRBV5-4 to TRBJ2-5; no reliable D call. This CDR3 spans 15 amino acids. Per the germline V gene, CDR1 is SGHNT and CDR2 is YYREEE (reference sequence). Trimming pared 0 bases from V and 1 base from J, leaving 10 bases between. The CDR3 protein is CASSLDLSLQETQYF. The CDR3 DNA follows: TGTGCCAGCAGCTTGGATCTCAGTCTCCAAGAGACCCAGTACTTC. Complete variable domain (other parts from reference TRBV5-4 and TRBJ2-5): ETGVTQSPTHLIKTRGQQVTLRCSSQSGHNTVSWYQQALGQGPQFIFQYYREEENGRGNFPPRFSGLQFPNYSSELNVNALELDDSALYLCASSLDLSLQETQYFGPGTRLLVL.

The CDR3 sequence is CASSELPQGTGNTIYF. The CDR3 nucleotides read TGCGCCAGCAGTGAGTTACCACAGGGAACTGGAAACACCATATATTTT. This chain uses TRBV10-2 with TRBJ1-3; D possibly corresponds to TRBD1 (6 bases). Germline V gene data show CDR1 as WSHSY and CDR2 as SAAADI. The V and J ends lost 1 base and 2 bases respectively, with 12 bases between them. The CDR3 spans 16 residues.

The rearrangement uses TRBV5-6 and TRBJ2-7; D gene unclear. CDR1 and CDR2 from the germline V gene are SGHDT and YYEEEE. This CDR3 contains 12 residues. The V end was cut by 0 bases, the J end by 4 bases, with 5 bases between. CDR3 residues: CASSLVHYEQYF. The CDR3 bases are TGTGCCAGCAGCTTGGTTCATTACGAGCAGTACTTC.

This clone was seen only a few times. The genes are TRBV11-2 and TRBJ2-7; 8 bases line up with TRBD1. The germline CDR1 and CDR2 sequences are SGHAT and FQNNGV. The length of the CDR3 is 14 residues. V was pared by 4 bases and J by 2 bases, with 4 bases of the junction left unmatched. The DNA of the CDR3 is TGTGCCAGCAGCTACACGGACAGGGCCTACGAGCAGTACTTC. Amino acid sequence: CASSYTDRAYEQYF.

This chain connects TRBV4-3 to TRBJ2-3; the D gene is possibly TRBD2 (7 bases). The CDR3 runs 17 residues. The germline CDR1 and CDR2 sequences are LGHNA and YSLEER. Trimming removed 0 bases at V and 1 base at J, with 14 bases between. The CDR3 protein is CASSQDLTGGRTDTQYF. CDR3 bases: TGCGCCAGCAGCCAAGATCTAACGGGGGGCCGCACAGATACGCAGTATTTT.

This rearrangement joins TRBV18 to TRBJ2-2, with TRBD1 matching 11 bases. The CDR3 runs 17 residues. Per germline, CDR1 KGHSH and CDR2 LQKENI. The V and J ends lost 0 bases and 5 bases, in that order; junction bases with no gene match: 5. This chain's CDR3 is CASSPPTGQGVTGELFF. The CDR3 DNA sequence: TGTGCCAGCTCACCACCCACGGGACAGGGGGTTACCGGGGAGCTGTTTTTT.